Listed below are T cell receptor beta chains from one sample, sequenced in a study of shared clonotypes between healthy human individuals. Here immunoSEQ multiplex PCR was the method, and the copy in TCRdb shows in-frame clones only, minus some. The table lists about 2 million clones, about 94% of them singletons. Sample: naive CD8+ T cells sorted from blood. The receptors derive from a man aged 18 to 30 in good health. CDR3s include the opening cysteine and the closing phenylalanine or tryptophan. A D gene is named only where the DNA matches it firmly. Only part of the rows carry a size: once, few, many, or a class if the clone is expanded.

clone_size	d_call	j_call	v_call	cdr3_nt	cdr3_aa
few	NA	TRBJ2-2	TRBV27	TGTGCCAGCAGTTTGATGAACACCGGGGAGCTGTTTTTT	CASSLMNTGELFF
NA	TRBD1	TRBJ1-4	TRBV4-1	TGCGCCAGCAGCCAAACCGGGACAGGGTGGGAAAAACTGTTTTTT	CASSQTGTGWEKLFF
few	NA	TRBJ2-7	TRBV27	TGTGCCAGCAGTGTGGACCATTTGGGTGAGCAGTACTTC	CASSVDHLGEQYF
NA	NA	TRBJ1-4	TRBV6-8	TGTGCCAGCTCCGCCCTACAGGGAACTAATGAAAAACTGTTTTTT	CASSALQGTNEKLFF
NA	TRBD2	TRBJ2-5	TRBV7-8	TGTGCCAGCAGCTTAGGACTAGCGGGAGGGCCGTTTCCAGAGACCCAGTACTTC	CASSLGLAGGPFPETQYF
NA	NA	TRBJ2-7	TRBV2	TGTGCCAGCACTGGGTCGATCCCGGAGACCTACGAGCAGTACTTC	CASTGSIPETYEQYF
NA	NA	TRBJ1-6	TRBV5-8	TGTGCCAGCAGAAACGGGGCCGGCAAGAGCTCCTATAATTCACCCCTCCACTTT	CASRNGAGKSSYNSPLHF
NA	NA	TRBJ2-2	TRBV5-1	TGCGCCAGCAGCTCCAGCCCTGAAGACACCGGGGAGCTGTTTTTT	CASSSSPEDTGELFF
NA	NA	TRBJ2-7	TRBV4-3	TGCGCCAGCAGCCAAGATGCAGGGAAGTACGAGCAGTACTTC	CASSQDAGKYEQYF
NA	TRBD2	TRBJ2-7	TRBV7-9	TGTGCCAGCAGCTCCAACAAGGGACTAGCGGGAGACCCAGGATACGAGCAGTACTTC	CASSSNKGLAGDPGYEQYF
NA	NA	TRBJ1-2	TRBV4-3	TGCGCCAGCAGCCAAGAGGCCGTCGGAAGCGAAAAACCCTATGGCTACACCTTC	CASSQEAVGSEKPYGYTF
NA	NA	TRBJ1-2	TRBV19	TGTGCCAGTAGTACTTACTTGTTGGACGCGCCGGCCTTC	CASSTYLLDAPAF
NA	NA	TRBJ2-5	TRBV7-2	TGTGCCAGCAGCTTAGTGAGGGCGGGGAATAGGGAGACCCAGTACTTC	CASSLVRAGNRETQYF
NA	NA	TRBJ1-3	TRBV4-1	TGCGCCAGCAGCCAAGTGACGGAATCTGGAAACACCATATATTTT	CASSQVTESGNTIYF
NA	NA	TRBJ1-1	TRBV5-6	TGTGCCAGCGCCAACCAGGGGAACACTGAAGCTTTCTTT	CASANQGNTEAFF
NA	TRBD1	TRBJ1-5	TRBV27	TGTGCCAGCAGTACACAGGGGAAAAATCAGCCCCAGCATTTT	CASSTQGKNQPQHF
NA	NA	TRBJ1-2	TRBV4-1	TGCGCCAGCAGACAACCGGGACAAACCAACTATGGCTACACCTTC	CASRQPGQTNYGYTF
NA	NA	TRBJ1-1	TRBV13	TGTGCCAGCGGCGCCGGGGGTACTGAAGCTTTCTTT	CASGAGGTEAFF
few	NA	TRBJ1-1	TRBV5-4	TGTGCCAGCAGCTTCCAGGGAGACACTGAAGCTTTCTTT	CASSFQGDTEAFF
NA	TRBD1	TRBJ1-4	TRBV13	TGTGCCAGCAGCTTAGCAGGCGAGGGGGCATATGAAAAACTGTTTTTT	CASSLAGEGAYEKLFF
NA	TRBD1	TRBJ1-1	TRBV9	TGTGCCAGCAGCGTTACGGGACAGGGGAATTCTGAAGCTTTCTTT	CASSVTGQGNSEAFF
NA	TRBD1	TRBJ1-2	TRBV9	TGTGCCAGCAGCGACCCGGGACAGGGATACGCTGGCTACACCTTC	CASSDPGQGYAGYTF
NA	TRBD2	TRBJ2-7	TRBV7-2	TGTGCCAGCAGCTTAGTCCCTCCTAGCGGGAAGAGACACGAGCAGTACTTC	CASSLVPPSGKRHEQYF
NA	TRBD2	TRBJ2-7	TRBV6-1	TGTGCCAGCAGTTCCGGGACTAGCCCCTACGAGCAGTACTTC	CASSSGTSPYEQYF
NA	TRBD1	TRBJ2-6	TRBV7-9	TGTGCCAGCAGCCCGGGACAGGTTGTCTCTGGGGCCAACGTCCTGACTTTC	CASSPGQVVSGANVLTF
NA	NA	TRBJ2-3	TRBV2	TGTGCCAGCGTCTTGGGGAAAGATACGCAGTATTTT	CASVLGKDTQYF
NA	TRBD1	TRBJ1-1	TRBV5-4	TGTGCCAGCAGCTTACAGGGGATGCCTGAAGCTTTCTTT	CASSLQGMPEAFF